The clone carrying this TCR beta chain was recorded at least ten times. As yet, its antigen is unknown. This entry comes from a study of T cells in Graves' hyperthyroidism and ophthalmopathy. Amplification yielded TCR beta CDR3 regions, with RNA transcripts as the source. RT-PCR in the first round (using the HTBI primer set) targeted the TCR CDR3. TCRdb independently ran MiXCR on the multiplex PCR reads; one entry per CDR3 protein. The sample lists about 480,000 distinct CDR3 sequences; around 15% were seen once. Whole-study findings and limits: Clonotypes that were expanded in thyroid above 0.001 mostly appeared in blood too. Separating ophthalmopathy from stable hyperthyroidism was achieved by a 13 V-J model.

The length of the CDR3 is 12 residues. CDR1 is SGHRS, CDR2 YFSETQ, per germline. Trimming took 4 bases from V and 7 from J; bases not matched to a gene: 2. This chain uses TRBV5-1 with TRBJ1-1; TRBD1 matches 9 bases. The specimen sequenced was blood. This TCR was sampled from a woman aged 18 to 35 with Graves' hyperthyroidism. The CDR3 DNA follows: TGCGCCAGCAGCGCGGACAGGGGTGAAGCTTTCTTT. Residues: CASSADRGEAFF.